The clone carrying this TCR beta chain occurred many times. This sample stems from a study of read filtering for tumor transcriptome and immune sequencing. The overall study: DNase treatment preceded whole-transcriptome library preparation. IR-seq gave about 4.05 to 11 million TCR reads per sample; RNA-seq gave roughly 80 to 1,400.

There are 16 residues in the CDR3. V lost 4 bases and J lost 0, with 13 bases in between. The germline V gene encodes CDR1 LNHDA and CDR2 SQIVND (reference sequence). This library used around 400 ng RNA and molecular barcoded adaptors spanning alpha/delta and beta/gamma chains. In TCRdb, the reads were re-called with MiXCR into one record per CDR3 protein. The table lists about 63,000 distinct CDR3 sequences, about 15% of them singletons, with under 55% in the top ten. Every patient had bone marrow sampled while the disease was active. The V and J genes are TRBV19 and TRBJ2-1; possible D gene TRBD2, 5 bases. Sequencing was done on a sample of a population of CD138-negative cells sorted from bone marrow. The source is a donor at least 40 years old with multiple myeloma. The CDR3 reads CASSKKGGRSYNEQFF. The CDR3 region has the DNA TGTGCCAGTAGTAAGAAAGGCGGGCGCTCCTACAATGAGCAGTTCTTC.